The clone carrying this TCR beta chain occurred a few times. Its target is unknown. Unfractionated whole blood was the source from which total RNA was extracted. TCRdb reprocessed the 5' RACE reads with MiXCR, giving one entry per CDR3 protein. The sample consists of some 78,000 distinct CDR3 sequences, 6.5% to 8.5% of them appearing once. This entry comes from a study of human T cells and chemical hapten exposure. Study-level results: Following DPC sensitization, TCRs present above 1 in 1000 frequency showed no change.

This CDR3 is 15 amino acids long. Trimming removed 4 bases from V and 0 bases from J, with 12 bases in between. CDR1 KGHSH and CDR2 LQKENI come from the germline V gene. This chain connects TRBV18 to TRBJ1-1; D ambiguous. The receptor's source is a male donor in good health. CDR3 DNA: TGTGCCAGCTCACGCTTTGGGGAGATGAACACTGAAGCTTTCTTT. Translation gives CASSRFGEMNTEAFF.